Listed below are T cell receptor beta chains from one sample, sequenced in a study of post-analysis software for immune sequencing data. TCRdb fed the PCR reads into MiXCR, producing one record per CDR3 protein. The sample shows fewer than 850,000 distinct CDR3 sequences, 30% of them seen only once. Sequencing was performed on blood. The receptors shown here come from a girl under 18 with multiple sclerosis. Both conserved end residues are part of each CDR3. The D gene is left open where the match is weak. The listing skips clone size in some rows; elsewhere it reads once, few, many or a size class.

D	V	size	J	CDR3	DNA
TRBD1	TRBV9	.	TRBJ1-2	CASSPRTGGYGYTF	TGTGCCAGCAGCCCAAGGACAGGGGGCTATGGCTACACCTTC
TRBD1	TRBV6-2/TRBV6-3	.	TRBJ2-7	CASSYKRTGIGEQYF	TGTGCCAGCAGTTACAAAAGGACAGGGATTGGCGAGCAGTACTTC
TRBD1	TRBV2	.	TRBJ1-2	CASSRTGVTYGYTF	TGTGCCAGCAGCCGGACAGGGGTGACCTATGGCTACACCTTC
.	TRBV20-1	.	TRBJ2-7	CSAGPHDYRETYEQYF	TGCAGTGCTGGACCTCACGATTACAGAGAAACCTACGAGCAGTACTTC
TRBD1	TRBV27	.	TRBJ1-1	CASSSRQGQNTEAFF	TGTGCCAGCAGTTCCAGACAGGGCCAGAACACTGAAGCTTTCTTT
.	TRBV20-1	.	TRBJ1-2	CSANKDKGQPNYGYTF	TGCAGTGCCAACAAAGATAAAGGACAGCCAAACTATGGCTACACCTTC
TRBD1	TRBV27	.	TRBJ1-2	CASRSTGATYRGYTF	TGTGCCAGCAGATCGACAGGGGCGACCTATCGAGGCTACACCTTC
.	TRBV29-1	.	TRBJ1-1	CSVDWPEAFF	TGCAGCGTTGATTGGCCCGAAGCTTTCTTT
.	TRBV25-1	few	TRBJ2-1	CASSDGVDYNEQFF	TGTGCCAGCAGTGATGGGGTGGACTACAATGAGCAGTTCTTC
.	TRBV12-3/TRBV12-4	.	TRBJ1-5	CANSPGSYSNQPQHF	TGTGCCAACAGCCCGGGATCCTATAGCAATCAGCCCCAGCATTTT
.	TRBV7-9	.	TRBJ1-2	CASSPYLGQIANYGYTF	TGTGCCAGCAGCCCGTACCTCGGACAGATAGCTAACTATGGCTACACCTTC
.	TRBV10-3	few	TRBJ1-6	CALPLGFGSPLHF	TGTGCCCTACCCCTGGGGTTCGGTTCACCCCTCCACTTT
TRBD2	TRBV12-3/TRBV12-4	once	TRBJ2-1	CASSWDGEGGNEQFF	TGTGCCAGCAGTTGGGACGGGGAGGGTGGGAATGAGCAGTTCTTC
TRBD2	TRBV18	.	TRBJ2-1	CASSRTGTSFGEQFF	TGTGCCAGCTCACGGACCGGGACTAGTTTTGGGGAGCAGTTCTTC
.	TRBV20-1	.	TRBJ2-7	CSAMAGTHYEQYF	TGCAGTGCAATGGCCGGGACACACTACGAGCAGTACTTC
.	TRBV6-5	few	TRBJ2-7	CASSWSGGAPAYEQYF	TGTGCCAGCAGTTGGAGTGGGGGCGCGCCAGCCTACGAGCAGTACTTC